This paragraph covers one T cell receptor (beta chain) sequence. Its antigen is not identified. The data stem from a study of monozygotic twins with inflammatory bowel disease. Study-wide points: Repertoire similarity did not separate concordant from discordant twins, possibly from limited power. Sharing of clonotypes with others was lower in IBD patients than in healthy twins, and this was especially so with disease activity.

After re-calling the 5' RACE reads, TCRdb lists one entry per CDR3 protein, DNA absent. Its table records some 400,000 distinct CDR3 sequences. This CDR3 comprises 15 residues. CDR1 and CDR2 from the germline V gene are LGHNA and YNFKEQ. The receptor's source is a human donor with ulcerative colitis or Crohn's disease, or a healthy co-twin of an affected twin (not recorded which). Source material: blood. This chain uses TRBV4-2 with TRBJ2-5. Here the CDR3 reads CASSQDHRGGETQYF.